This is a list of T cell receptor beta chains from one sample in a study of blood T cell repertoires in COVID-19. Sequencing used immunoSEQ multiplex PCR; TCRdb keeps in-frame clones, though not all of them. In the table there are 50,000 to 65,000 clones, about nine tenths of which are singletons. Sequencing was carried out using peripheral blood. The receptors here all came from a woman of 80 years or more with COVID-19, enrolled during active disease. The CDR3 runs from the conserved cysteine through the conserved F or W. The D gene is left open where the match is weak. Only part of the rows carry a size: once, few, many, or a class if the clone is expanded.

clone size | D gene | J gene | V gene | CDR3 protein | CDR3 DNA
NA | NA | TRBJ1-2 | TRBV3-1/TRBV3-2 | CASSQVAGNYGYTF | TGTGCCAGCAGCCAAGTGGCGGGAAACTATGGCTACACCTTC
NA | TRBD1 | TRBJ2-2 | TRBV29-1 | CSVAHPGQSNTGELFF | TGCAGCGTTGCCCACCCGGGACAGTCGAACACCGGGGAGCTGTTTTTT
NA | NA | TRBJ2-5 | TRBV5-4 | CASSPGWQETQYF | TGTGCCAGCAGCCCCGGTTGGCAAGAGACCCAGTACTTC
NA | TRBD2 | TRBJ2-7 | TRBV27 | CASSLRLAGGRSSYEQYF | TGTGCCAGCAGTTTAAGGCTAGCGGGGGGGAGGAGCTCCTACGAGCAGTACTTC
once | TRBD1 | TRBJ2-6 | TRBV5-5 | CASSYWDRGAGANVLTF | TGTGCCAGCAGCTATTGGGACAGGGGGGCCGGGGCCAACGTCCTGACTTTC
NA | NA | TRBJ2-2 | TRBV27 | CASSFSYANTGELFF | TGTGCCAGCAGTTTTTCCTACGCGAACACCGGGGAGCTGTTTTTT
once | NA | TRBJ1-2 | TRBV19 | CASSIVAGEGRGYTF | TGTGCCAGTAGTATAGTCGCAGGGGAAGGTCGGGGCTACACCTTC
NA | TRBD2 | TRBJ2-5 | TRBV27 | CASSPRLAGGRETQYF | TGTGCCAGCAGTCCTAGACTAGCGGGGGGGAGAGAGACCCAGTACTTC
NA | NA | TRBJ2-2 | TRBV18 | CASSSGTNTGELFF | TGTGCCAGCTCGTCCGGGACGAACACCGGGGAGCTGTTTTTT
NA | NA | TRBJ1-5 | TRBV10-2 | CASSDALIQPQHF | TGCGCCAGCAGTGACGCCCTAATTCAGCCCCAGCATTTT
NA | TRBD2 | TRBJ2-5 | TRBV5-1 | CASSLSGGETQYF | TGCGCCAGCAGCTTGTCGGGGGGTGAGACCCAGTACTTC
NA | NA | TRBJ1-5 | TRBV19 | CASSIDRQPQSNQPQHF | TGTGCCAGTAGTATAGATCGACAACCCCAGAGCAATCAGCCCCAGCATTTT
NA | TRBD1 | TRBJ1-1 | TRBV6-5 | CASSFQQGWSEAFF | TGTGCCAGCAGTTTCCAACAGGGGTGGTCTGAAGCTTTCTTT
NA | TRBD2 | TRBJ2-5 | TRBV5-1 | CASSMGLAGGETQYF | TGCGCCAGCAGTATGGGACTAGCGGGGGGAGAGACCCAGTACTTC
NA | NA | TRBJ1-3 | TRBV3-1/TRBV3-2 | CASSSMRGSGNTIYF | TGTGCCAGCAGCTCAATGCGAGGCTCTGGAAACACCATATATTTT
once | NA | TRBJ2-7 | TRBV18 | CASSPTSSYEQYF | TGTGCCAGCTCACCCACTAGCAGCTACGAGCAGTACTTC
NA | NA | TRBJ1-1 | TRBV29-1 | CSVDRDTDLNTEAFF | TGCAGCGTTGATCGTGACACCGATCTGAACACTGAAGCTTTCTTT
NA | NA | TRBJ1-1 | TRBV6-4 | CASSVDGRGEAFF | TGTGCCAGCAGTGTAGATGGAAGGGGTGAAGCTTTCTTT
NA | NA | TRBJ2-1 | TRBV5-1 | CASSLEGANNEQFF | TGCGCCAGCAGCTTGGAAGGGGCTAACAATGAGCAGTTCTTC
NA | TRBD1 | TRBJ2-1 | TRBV3-1/TRBV3-2 | CASSLWDRIYNEQFF | TGTGCCAGCAGCCTCTGGGACAGGATCTACAATGAGCAGTTCTTC
NA | TRBD1 | TRBJ2-7 | TRBV6-5 | CASRVMTGTYEQYF | TGTGCCAGCAGGGTTATGACAGGGACCTACGAGCAGTACTTC
NA | TRBD1 | TRBJ1-4 | TRBV27 | CASSSRTGTNEKLFF | TGTGCCAGCAGTTCTCGGACAGGGACAAATGAAAAACTGTTTTTT
NA | TRBD1 | TRBJ2-2 | TRBV5-5 | CASSLQGASGELFF | TGTGCCAGCAGCTTACAGGGGGCAAGCGGGGAGCTGTTTTTT